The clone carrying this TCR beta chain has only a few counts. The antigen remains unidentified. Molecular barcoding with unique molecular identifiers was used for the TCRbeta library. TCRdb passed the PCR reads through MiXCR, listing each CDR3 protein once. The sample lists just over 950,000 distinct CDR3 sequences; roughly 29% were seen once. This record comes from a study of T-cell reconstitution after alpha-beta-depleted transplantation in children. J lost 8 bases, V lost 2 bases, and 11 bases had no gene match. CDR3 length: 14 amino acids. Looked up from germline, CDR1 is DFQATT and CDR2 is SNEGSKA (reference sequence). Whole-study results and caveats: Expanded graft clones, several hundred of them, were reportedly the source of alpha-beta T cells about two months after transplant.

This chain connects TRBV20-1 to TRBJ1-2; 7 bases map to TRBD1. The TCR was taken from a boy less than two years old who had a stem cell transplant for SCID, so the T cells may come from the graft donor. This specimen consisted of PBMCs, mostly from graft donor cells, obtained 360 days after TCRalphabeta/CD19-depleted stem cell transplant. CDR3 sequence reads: CSARFARGALGYTF. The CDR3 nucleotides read TGCAGTGCTAGATTTGCCAGGGGGGCGCTAGGCTACACCTTC.